This T cell receptor beta chain stems from a study of shared clonotypes between healthy human individuals. General study points: Clonotypes which were not shared had lower generation probabilities than clonotypes that all four donors shared.

Produced via immunoSEQ multiplex PCR; TCRdb's table is partial and in-frame only. The sample lists about 550,000 clones, around 95% occurring once. A word on this clone: Its cognate antigen is unknown.

Trimming removed 0 bases from V and 3 bases from J; junction bases left unmatched: 8. Per the germline V gene, CDR1 is SGHRS and CDR2 is YFSETQ. This CDR3 has 16 amino acids. CD45RO-negative cells were positively selected for CCR7, leaving out terminally differentiated effector memory CD45RA+ cells. The study drew its donors from healthy HIV-negative adults without recent acute infections or vaccinations. The clonotype comes from a woman between 25 and 40 years old in good health. The chain carries TRBV5-1 and TRBJ2-7, with 8 bases lining up with TRBD2. Sequencing was performed on naive CD8+ T cells sorted from blood. The CDR3 coding sequence is TGCGCCAGCAGCTTGGCCCATCCGGGACTAGGCTACGAGCAGTACTTC. It translates to CASSLAHPGLGYEQYF.